Below are 31 T cell receptor beta chains sequenced from a single sample in a study of shared clonotypes between healthy human individuals (TCRdb year 2020). Library preparation was by the immunoSEQ multiplex PCR assay. TCRdb re-hosts the immuneACCESS table, in-frame sequences only. Its copies lack some clones; in the studies checked, an unresolved V gene accounts for under half of them, and the cause for the rest is not known. Here the sample has about 980,000 clones; around three quarters occur a single time. The top ten clones comprise over 1.3% of the sample. Sequences were obtained from memory CD4+ T cells sorted from blood. The cell subset or site label corresponds to: CD45RA-negative fraction. All receptors come from a man aged 18-30 years in good health.

J is TRBJ1-4 and V is TRBV30, with 7 bases matching TRBD1. Germline CDR1 reads GTSNPN; CDR2 reads SVGIG (reference sequence). Unmatched junction bases numbered 5, after V lost 5 bases and J lost 5 bases. This CDR3 spans 13 amino acids. CDR3 coding DNA: TGTGCCTGGGCGGGACAGAGGAATGAAAAACTGTTTTTT. This codes for CAWAGQRNEKLFF.

This chain links TRBV6-6 with TRBJ2-1; D ambiguous. The CDR3 contains 11 residues. CDR1 and CDR2 from the germline V gene are MNHNY and SVGAGI (reference sequence). Trimming left V 6 bases short and J 8 bases short, with 8 bases between. This chain's CDR3 is CASRGLYEQFF. CDR3 coding DNA: TGTGCCAGCAGAGGTCTATATGAGCAGTTCTTC.

V and J are TRBV28 and TRBJ1-2; D gene ambiguous. The CDR3 is 12 amino acids. The germline V and J ends were trimmed by 6 bases and 1 base, with 6 bases remaining between them. Germline values: CDR1 MDHEN, CDR2 SYDVKM. CDR3 residues: CASRDHNYGYTF. The CDR3 coding sequence is TGTGCCAGCAGGGACCATAACTATGGCTACACCTTC.

Note on this clone: Other DNA sequences of this sample code for an identical CDR3. CDR3 nucleotides: TGTGCCAGCAGTTCCAGGGTAGCAACTAATGAAAAACTGTTTTTT. Protein sequence: CASSSRVATNEKLFF. The J gene is TRBJ1-4, the V gene TRBV28, with D possibly matching TRBD1 (5 bases). CDR3 size: 15 residues. Germline CDR1 is MDHEN and CDR2 is SYDVKM. The ends were cut back, 4 bases at V and 0 bases at J, with 9 bases in the middle.

This rearrangement joins TRBV27 to TRBJ2-1, with 7 bases that match TRBD2. CDR1 is MNHEY and CDR2 is SMNVEV in the germline V gene (reference sequence). J was trimmed by 11 bases and V by 3 bases; bases with no gene match: 7. The CDR3 sequence is 13 residues long. The CDR3 bases are TGTGCCAGCAGTTTCCCCAAGAGCGGGAAGCAGTTCTTC. This sequence encodes CASSFPKSGKQFF.

This sequence joins TRBV10-3 and TRBJ1-3; a weak D match, TRBD1 (6 bases). There are 16 residues in the CDR3. Germline CDR1 and CDR2: ENHRY and SYGVKD. V lost 0 bases and J lost 4, with 13 bases in between. CDR3 residues: CAISESGQLIGNTIYF. Here the CDR3 DNA reads TGTGCCATCAGTGAGTCAGGACAGCTCATCGGAAACACCATATATTTT.

V is TRBV15 and J is TRBJ2-7; 10 positions agree with TRBD1. This CDR3 contains 16 residues. Germline CDR1 and CDR2: LNHNV and YYDKDF (reference sequence). The J segment lost 3 bases and the V segment lost 1 base, leaving 6 bases of the junction unmatched. DNA of the CDR3: TGTGCCACCAGCAGAGTCGTGGGACAGGGGAACTACGAGCAGTACTTC. Protein product: CATSRVVGQGNYEQYF.

This rearrangement joins TRBV14 to TRBJ2-7; the D gene is possibly TRBD1 (6 bases). The V gene's germline CDR1 is SGHDN and CDR2 FVKESK. The CDR3 spans 15 residues. V was trimmed by 1 base and J by 6 bases, leaving 16 bases between them. The CDR3 DNA sequence: TGTGCCAGCAGCCAAGTGGCACGGACAGCAGGCGAGCAGTACTTC. This encodes CASSQVARTAGEQYF.

This chain connects TRBV11-2 to TRBJ2-7, with TRBD2 matching over 8 bases. V dropped 4 bases and J dropped 1; count of bases not matched to a gene: 6. The CDR3 contains 15 residues. The germline V gene encodes CDR1 SGHAT and CDR2 FQNNGV. The CDR3 coding sequence is TGTGCCAGCAGCTCCTCAGCGGGAGAGTCCTACGAGCAGTACTTC. Protein sequence: CASSSSAGESYEQYF.

This clone has only a few counts. In DNA form, the CDR3 reads TGTGCCTGGGATAGGACGTCGTACTCTGGAAACACCATATATTTT. Amino acid sequence: CAWDRTSYSGNTIYF. This chain uses TRBV30 with TRBJ1-3; D gene unclear. V lost 5 bases and J lost 0, with 14 bases in between. The CDR3 runs 15 residues. Germline loops: CDR1 GTSNPN, CDR2 SVGIG (reference sequence).

This clone has just a few counts. This CDR3 is also generated by other DNA sequences in the sample. The genes are TRBV9 and TRBJ1-2; 9 positions match TRBD1. J gave up 2 bases and V 4 bases, and 3 bases lay outside the gene matches. The CDR3 covers 14 residues. Germline values: CDR1 SGDLS, CDR2 YYNGEE. In DNA form, the CDR3 reads TGTGCCAGCAGCCTTGGACAGGGGAACTATGGCTACACCTTC. Its protein is CASSLGQGNYGYTF.

As for this clone: This likely came from a read error, as a far larger clone is one base away. The chain uses TRBV6-1 and TRBJ1-2; D gene ambiguous. Germline CDR1 is MNHNS and CDR2 is SASEGT. The CDR3 extends over 11 amino acids. V lost 6 bases and J 1 base, leaving 3 bases between the germline ends. For the CDR3, the DNA is TGTGCCAGCAGAGATAACTATGGCTACACCTTC. Its protein product is CASRDNYGYTF.

This clone was counted between two and nine times. The rearrangement joins TRBV27 to TRBJ2-3, with a weak D call TRBD2 (7 bases). Germline values: CDR1 MNHEY, CDR2 SMNVEV (reference sequence). The V end lost 1 base, the J end lost 6 bases, and 17 bases lay between the germline ends. CDR3 length equals 16 residues. The CDR3 spells CASSLYAGALMDTQYF. The CDR3 DNA reads as TGTGCCAGCAGTTTATATGCGGGGGCGCTGATGGATACGCAGTATTTT.

There are a few counts of this clone. The chain carries TRBV28 and TRBJ1-1, with D perhaps TRBD1 (5 bases). The CDR3 sequence is 12 residues long. Looked up from germline, CDR1 is MDHEN and CDR2 is SYDVKM. Trimming took 6 bases from V and 1 from J, leaving 6 bases between them. CDR3 bases: TGTGCCAGCAGGGGGCAGAACACTGAAGCTTTCTTT. Its protein product is CASRGQNTEAFF.

The chain uses TRBV28 and TRBJ1-4; TRBD1 agrees at 7 bases. There are 16 residues in the CDR3. Germline V gives CDR1 MDHEN, CDR2 SYDVKM. V dropped 5 bases and J dropped 2; count of bases not matched to a gene: 8. The CDR3 nucleotides read TGTGCCAGCAGTCCGAAATCCAGGGGGACTAATGAAAAACTGTTTTTT. Protein sequence: CASSPKSRGTNEKLFF.

The rearrangement joins TRBV2 to TRBJ1-2; 9 bases are shared with TRBD1. Germline V gene sequence: CDR1 SNHLY, CDR2 FYNNEI. Germline trimming cut 6 bases from V and 5 bases from J; bases unmatched to any gene: 4. The CDR3 has 13 residues. The CDR3 is CASRTDRGYGYTF. The CDR3 region has the DNA TGTGCCAGCAGGACAGACAGGGGGTATGGCTACACCTTC.

In the case of this clone: The sample carries other DNA sequences with the same CDR3. The CDR3 loop is CAWRPGQGSGYTF. CDR3 DNA sequence: TGTGCCTGGAGGCCGGGACAGGGTTCTGGCTACACCTTC. The chain carries TRBV30 and TRBJ1-2; 9 bases are shared with TRBD1. This CDR3 is built from 13 residues. The germline V gene encodes CDR1 GTSNPN and CDR2 SVGIG (reference sequence). J was trimmed by 7 bases and V by 3 bases; bases with no gene match: 6.

V and J are TRBV30 and TRBJ1-3; D call uncertain. Germline V gene data show CDR1 as GTSNPN and CDR2 as SVGIG (reference sequence). Trimming pared 0 bases from V and 4 bases from J, leaving 10 bases between. CDR3 length: 14 amino acids. The CDR3 here is CAWSVKAAGNTIYF. The DNA of the CDR3 is TGTGCCTGGAGTGTAAAGGCAGCGGGAAACACCATATATTTT. Based on the CDR3 plus reference TRBV30 and TRBJ1-3, the full variable domain is SQTIHQWPATLVQPVGSPLSLECTVEGTSNPNLYWYRQAAGRGLQLLFYSVGIGQISSEVPQNLSASRPQDRQFILSSKKLLLSDSGFYLCAWSVKAAGNTIYFGEGSWLTVV.

The J gene is TRBJ2-3, the V gene TRBV27; 12 bases map to TRBD2. CDR1 and CDR2 (germline): MNHEY, SMNVEV (reference sequence). Trimming took 6 bases from V and 3 from J; bases not matched to a gene: 7. The CDR3 consists of 16 residues. The CDR3 DNA is TGTGCCAGCAGCCAAAGACTAGCGGGAGTGACAGATACGCAGTATTTT. Encoded protein: CASSQRLAGVTDTQYF.

The CDR3: CATAGRAGGTNEQFF. The DNA for the CDR3 is TGTGCCACCGCAGGTCGGGCGGGAGGGACTAATGAGCAGTTCTTC. The chain links TRBV6-5 to TRBJ2-1; 9 bases fit TRBD2. Losses at the gene ends were 10 bases for V and 7 bases for J; bases not matched to a gene: 14. Germline V lookup: CDR1 MNHEY, CDR2 SVGAGI. CDR3 length: 15 residues.

The CDR3 nucleotides read TGTGCCAGCAGCTCTTCAGATACGCAGTATTTT. Translated: CASSSSDTQYF. The chain is built from TRBV7-3 and TRBJ2-3; D gene ambiguous. Germline V lookup: CDR1 SGHTA, CDR2 FQGTGA. V gave up 4 bases and J gave up 4 bases, with 3 bases separating them. The CDR3 is 11 amino acids.

V is TRBV11-2 and J is TRBJ2-3, with 13 bases matching TRBD2. The CDR3 runs to 18 residues. The trim removed 8 bases at V and 4 bases at J, leaving 15 bases unmatched. Germline V lookup: CDR1 SGHAT, CDR2 FQNNGV. The CDR3: CASEVRTSGGPLADTQYF. DNA for the CDR3: TGTGCCAGCGAAGTCCGGACTAGCGGGGGCCCCCTGGCAGATACGCAGTATTTT.

The V gene is TRBV7-2, the J gene TRBJ2-5; 10 bases match TRBD1. V lost 4 bases to trimming and J lost 4 bases; unmatched junction nucleotides: 9. CDR1 is SGHTA and CDR2 is FQGNSA in the germline V gene. The CDR3 covers 16 residues. The CDR3 DNA reads as TGTGCCAGCAGCTCGACCGGACAGGGGGGTAGAGAGACCCAGTACTTC. Its translation is CASSSTGQGGRETQYF.

The chain links TRBV7-2 to TRBJ1-1; TRBD1 might be the D (6 bases). The CDR3 consists of 14 residues. Germline V gene lookup returns CDR1 SGHTA and CDR2 FQGNSA. Trimming took off 1 base at V and 8 bases at J, with 14 bases between the two ends. The CDR3 DNA follows: TGTGCCAGCAGCTTAGGGGGGCCCCCGGACGAAGCTTTCTTT. It yields the protein CASSLGGPPDEAFF. The entire variable domain, with the rest obtained from reference TRBV7-2 and TRBJ1-1, is as follows: GAGVSQSPSNKVTEKGKDVELRCDPISGHTALYWYRQSLGQGLEFLIYFQGNSAPDKSGLPSDRFSAERTGGSVSTLTIQRTQQEDSAVYLCASSLGGPPDEAFFGQGTRLTVV.

This clone appeared a few times. V gene TRBV5-6 combines with J gene TRBJ2-3; 9 bases align to TRBD1. The CDR3 contains 16 residues. Trimming removed 4 bases from V and 2 bases from J; junction bases left unmatched: 8. From germline, CDR1 is SGHDT and CDR2 YYEEEE. DNA of the CDR3: TGTGCCAGCAGCCTCCCGGGACAGGGCCCCACAGATACGCAGTATTTT. Translated, it gives CASSLPGQGPTDTQYF.

This clone was detected only a few times. This rearrangement joins TRBV15 to TRBJ2-2; D unresolved. This CDR3 spans 13 amino acids. Germline V gene lookup returns CDR1 LNHNV and CDR2 YYDKDF (reference sequence). Trimming cost V 0 bases and J 6 bases, with 5 bases left between them. CDR3 sequence: CATSREISGELFF. The CDR3 DNA is TGTGCCACCAGCAGAGAAATATCCGGGGAGCTGTTTTTT.

The V call is TRBV25-1, the J call TRBJ1-5, with 8 bases matching TRBD1. There are 15 residues in the CDR3. With V trimmed by 4 bases and J by 1 base, 3 bases remained unmatched. Germline assignment: CDR1 MGHDK and CDR2 SYGVNS. The chain's CDR3 is CASSAGQGSNQPQHF. DNA for the CDR3: TGTGCCAGCAGTGCAGGACAGGGAAGCAATCAGCCCCAGCATTTT.

The chain carries TRBV9 and TRBJ2-1, with 9 bases that match TRBD1. From germline, CDR1 is SGDLS and CDR2 YYNGEE. The CDR3 covers 17 residues. V lost 4 bases and J lost 0; bases outside the gene matches: 8. DNA of the CDR3: TGTGCCAGCAGCCCAGCGAAGGGACAGGGCTCCTACAATGAGCAGTTCTTC. Protein product: CASSPAKGQGSYNEQFF.

The chain joins TRBV30 to TRBJ1-4; D remains unclear. The V gene lost 2 bases and the J gene lost 8 bases, with 12 bases spanning the gap. Germline CDR1 and CDR2: GTSNPN and SVGIG (reference sequence). The CDR3 length is 13 residues. CDR3 nucleotide sequence: TGTGCCTGGAGTTCCCCACCCAGGGAAAAACTGTTTTTT. Residues: CAWSSPPREKLFF. Based on the CDR3 plus reference TRBV30 and TRBJ1-4, the full variable domain is SQTIHQWPATLVQPVGSPLSLECTVEGTSNPNLYWYRQAAGRGLQLLFYSVGIGQISSEVPQNLSASRPQDRQFILSSKKLLLSDSGFYLCAWSSPPREKLFFGSGTQLSVL.

This sequence joins TRBV19 and TRBJ1-1; tentative D call: TRBD1 (5 bases). There are 15 residues in the CDR3. Germline lookup yields CDR1 LNHDA and CDR2 SQIVND (reference sequence). V lost 4 bases to trimming and J lost 2 bases, with 14 bases between them. The CDR3 DNA sequence: TGTGCCAGTAGTAGCTCGGGGCGCGTAAACACTGAAGCTTTCTTT. As protein: CASSSSGRVNTEAFF.

V gene TRBV10-3 combines with J gene TRBJ1-2, with 7 nucleotides matching TRBD1. The length of the CDR3 is 16 residues. The J segment lost 3 bases and the V segment lost 6 bases, leaving 13 bases of the junction unmatched. Germline assignment: CDR1 ENHRY and CDR2 SYGVKD. CDR3 sequence reads: CAIRRGQMGSDYGYTF. CDR3 in DNA: TGTGCCATCAGGAGGGGACAGATGGGGTCGGACTATGGCTACACCTTC.